Shown below are 6 T cell receptor beta chains from a single sample sequenced in a study of response to subunit inactivated influenza vaccine (dated by TCRdb to between 2017 and 2018). Library creation used RT-PCR. TCRdb names Illumina HiSeq 2500 as the instrument used. TCRdb reworked the public reads: Q25 trimming with fastp, MiXCR clone assembly, productive beta chains retained. One record per CDR3 amino acid sequence lists the most common genes and DNA. The sample data list approximately 290,000 distinct CDR3 sequences, and roughly 22% of these were observed just once. Jointly, the top ten make up 10% of the sample. Sequences were derived from PBMCs from blood, sampled around 22 months after vaccination. The receptors originated from a man aged 50-75 years who received an inactivated influenza vaccine. Donor details come from another sample of the same person, matched by shared clones.

V is TRBV28 and J is TRBJ2-7; D is possibly TRBD1 (5 bases). Germline-derived CDR1 and CDR2 are MDHEN and SYDVKM. Trimming removed 3 bases at V and 2 bases at J, with 8 bases between. The CDR3 consists of 13 residues. CDR3 protein: CASSFRVAYEQYF. DNA for the CDR3: TGTGCCAGCAGTTTCAGGGTAGCCTACGAGCAGTACTTC. Drawing the rest from reference TRBV28 and TRBJ2-7, the complete variable domain is DVKVTQSSRYLVKRTGEKVFLECVQDMDHENMFWYRQDPGLGLRLIYFSYDVKMKEKGDIPEGYSVSREKKERFSLILESASTNQTSMYLCASSFRVAYEQYFGPGTRLTVT.

The V call is TRBV18, the J call TRBJ1-6; TRBD1 might be the D (5 bases). Germline V CDR1 and CDR2: KGHSH, LQKENI. Trimming took 2 bases from V and 7 from J, leaving 12 bases between them. This CDR3 has 15 residues. The CDR3 DNA sequence: TGTGCCAGCTCACCAGACAGAGAGAGAAATTCACCCCTCCACTTT. It encodes CASSPDRERNSPLHF.

V usage is TRBV6-2 or TRBV6-3 and J usage is TRBJ2-3; no definite D call. The CDR3 spans 11 residues. Trimming stripped 6 bases from V and 5 bases from J, with 6 bases between. The germline V gene encodes CDR1 MNHEY and CDR2 SVGEGT. This chain's CDR3 is CASSQRDTQYF. The CDR3 DNA reads as TGTGCCAGCAGCCAGCGAGATACGCAGTATTTT.

The chain couples TRBV12-3 or TRBV12-4 to TRBJ2-4, with D possibly called TRBD1 or TRBD2 (6 bases each). The CDR3 is 14 residues long. V gave up 1 base and J gave up 6 bases, with 10 bases separating them. In nucleotides, the CDR3 is TGTGCCAGCAGTTTAGAGGGGGGTAGAAACATTCAGTACTTC. Its protein product is CASSLEGGRNIQYF.

The rearrangement uses TRBV30 and TRBJ1-2, with a weak D call TRBD1 (6 bases). CDR1 and CDR2 (germline): GTSNPN, SVGIG (reference sequence). The CDR3 loop spans 12 amino acids. V lost 4 bases and J 3 bases, leaving 9 bases between the germline ends. The DNA of the CDR3 is TGTGCCTGGACCAGGGGAGACTATGGCTACACCTTC. Translated, it gives CAWTRGDYGYTF.

J is TRBJ2-7 and V is TRBV4-3; TRBD1 matches at 7 bases. The CDR3 is made up of 16 amino acids. CDR1 and CDR2 from the germline V gene are LGHNA and YSLEER. The ends lost 0 bases at V and 2 bases at J; junction bases unmatched: 7. Here the CDR3 reads CASSQEPTGLPYEQYF. DNA of the CDR3: TGCGCCAGCAGCCAAGAACCGACAGGGCTCCCCTACGAGCAGTACTTC.